This TCR beta chain appears in the sequencing data of a study of tumor-infiltrating lymphocytes in glioblastoma multiforme. Study-wide points: Just one glioblastoma patient contributed to the TCR-mutation comparison.

About this clonotype itself: The antigen remains undetermined.

Multiple V-beta primers and a C-beta primer amplified TCRB from RNA. TCRB cDNA was made from 0.4 to 0.6 ug total RNA. TCRdb called the multiplex PCR reads again in MiXCR, with one record for every CDR3 protein. The sample shows approximately 20,000 distinct CDR3 sequences, 55% to 75% of them seen only once. The clonotype originates from a male donor with glioblastoma. The sequencing input was peripheral blood.

The CDR3 sequence: CATKTSPGPGGTIYF. DNA for the CDR3: TGTGCCACGAAGACTAGCCCGGGCCCCGGAGGCACCATATATTTT. The chain joins TRBV11-2 to TRBJ1-3, with no clear D. The CDR3 contains 15 residues. Germline assignment: CDR1 SGHAT and CDR2 FQNNGV. V dropped 10 bases and J dropped 9 bases, with 25 bases sitting between them.